This TCR beta chain was identified in a study of T and B cells in COVID-19 patients. Each TRB amplification used roughly 220-550 ng of genomic DNA from blood. This CDR3 region has 16 residues. The V gene's germline CDR1 is PRHDT and CDR2 FYEKMQ (reference sequence). Deletions cut 4 bases from V and 0 bases from J, with 12 bases between. Multiplex PCR with BIOMED2 TRB-A/B primer pools amplified TRB rearrangements. TCRdb itself ran the multiplex PCR reads through MiXCR, one entry per CDR3 protein. The data hold around 6,200 distinct CDR3 sequences, with roughly 32% observed a single time. What was sequenced was blood. The source is a human donor with active COVID-19. V is TRBV13 and J is TRBJ2-2; D may be TRBD1 (6 bases). The CDR3 here is CASSYYRASNTGELFF. CDR3 DNA: TGTGCCAGCAGCTATTACAGGGCTTCGAACACCGGGGAGCTGTTTTTT.